A single sample gave rise to the 10 T cell receptor beta chains below, sequenced in a study of shared clonotypes between healthy human individuals. Produced via immunoSEQ multiplex PCR; TCRdb's table is partial and in-frame only. The repertoire has 850,000 to 1,200,000 clones, more than 60% of them found once; the top ten carry about 1.5%. The sample was memory CD4+ T cells sorted from blood. Sample subset: CD45RA-negative fraction. These receptors were collected from a man between 18 and 35 years old in good health.

The CDR3 region is CASSQGPRYGYTF. CDR3 DNA sequence: TGCGCCAGCAGCCAAGGTCCAAGATATGGCTACACCTTC. The chain has TRBV4-1 and TRBJ1-2; no clear D. Germline loops: CDR1 MGHRA, CDR2 YSYEKL. V lost 1 base to trimming and J lost 5 bases, with 8 bases between them. The CDR3 sequence is 13 residues long.

This rearrangement joins TRBV27 to TRBJ1-3; D is uncertain. The length of the CDR3 is 21 residues. Germline lookup yields CDR1 MNHEY and CDR2 SMNVEV (reference sequence). The V and J ends lost 1 base and 2 bases respectively, with 27 bases between them. The CDR3 reads CASSLWGPTPRPGSPGNTIYF. Here the CDR3 DNA reads TGTGCCAGCAGTTTATGGGGTCCGACACCTAGGCCTGGGAGCCCTGGAAACACCATATATTTT.

This clone occurred a few times. The V call is TRBV2, the J call TRBJ1-6; no reliable D call. V shed 3 bases and J shed 3 bases, with 12 bases lying between them. Germline CDR1 SNHLY, CDR2 FYNNEI. The CDR3 contains 16 residues. The CDR3 loop is CASSDRVQHYNSPLHF. The CDR3 DNA follows: TGTGCCAGCAGTGATAGGGTACAGCACTATAATTCACCCCTCCACTTT. The complete variable domain, with remaining parts taken from reference TRBV2 and TRBJ1-6, reads EPEVTQTPSHQVTQMGQEVILRCVPISNHLYFYWYRQILGQKVEFLVSFYNNEISEKSEIFDDQFSVERPDGSNFTLKIRSTKLEDSAMYFCASSDRVQHYNSPLHFGNGTRLTVT.

J is TRBJ1-5 and V is TRBV18, with D unresolved. CDR1 is KGHSH, CDR2 LQKENI, per germline. The CDR3 runs to 13 residues. The V end was cut by 1 base, the J end by 5 bases, with 6 bases between. CDR3 coding DNA: TGTGCCAGCTCACCACAGCAGGATCAGCCCCAGCATTTT. It encodes CASSPQQDQPQHF.

The V and J genes are TRBV18 and TRBJ1-3, with D possibly being TRBD1 (6 bases). V was cut by 3 bases and J by 0 bases, with 9 bases left in between. Germline V gene data show CDR1 as KGHSH and CDR2 as LQKENI. The CDR3 length is 15 residues. The CDR3 coding sequence is TGTGCCAGCTCACCGTCACAGGGCTCTGGAAACACCATATATTTT. As protein: CASSPSQGSGNTIYF.

This clone showed up just once. The chain couples TRBV4-2 to TRBJ2-1, with 10 bases matching TRBD2. Germline values: CDR1 LGHNA, CDR2 YNFKEQ. The CDR3 extends over 20 amino acids. V gave up 1 base and J gave up 7 bases; unmatched junction bases: 19. DNA for the CDR3: TGTGCCAGCAGCCAAGCCCCCACAGGGGGGACTAGCGAATGGGGGAATGAGCAGTTCTTC. This sequence encodes CASSQAPTGGTSEWGNEQFF.

The rearrangement uses TRBV7-9 and TRBJ2-1; 8 nucleotides match TRBD2. Per the germline V gene, CDR1 is SEHNR and CDR2 is FQNEAQ (reference sequence). The CDR3 has 17 residues. V was pared by 3 bases and J by 5 bases, with 12 bases of the junction left unmatched. CDR3 sequence: CASSLVGLGTRDNEQFF. The CDR3 DNA follows: TGTGCCAGCAGCTTGGTGGGGCTCGGGACTAGAGACAATGAGCAGTTCTTC.

This chain joins TRBV6-5 and TRBJ1-2; D gene unclear. This CDR3 region has 13 residues. Trimming stripped 6 bases from V and 6 bases from J, with 14 bases between. Germline assignment: CDR1 MNHEY and CDR2 SVGAGI. This chain's CDR3 is CASRQTKGDGYTF. For the CDR3, the DNA is TGTGCCAGCAGGCAAACGAAGGGAGATGGCTACACCTTC.

J is TRBJ2-6 and V is TRBV28; a weak D match, TRBD2 (6 bases). The CDR3 is 17 amino acids. Germline V CDR1 and CDR2: MDHEN, SYDVKM. V was clipped by 5 bases and J by 2 bases, with 16 bases between them. The CDR3 DNA is TGTGCCAGCAGTCCACCCCGGGGGAGGACTGGGGCCAACGTCCTGACTTTC. Translating gives CASSPPRGRTGANVLTF.

This clone was seen a few times. This rearrangement joins TRBV5-8 to TRBJ1-3; D unclear. Trimming pared 0 bases from V and 5 bases from J, leaving 6 bases between. This CDR3 comprises 13 residues. The germline gives CDR1 SGHTS, CDR2 YDEGEE. The CDR3 DNA sequence: TGTGCCAGCAGCTTGGAACGGCGAAACACCATATATTTT. Amino acids: CASSLERRNTIYF.